The source of this T cell receptor (beta chain) is a study of T cells in women clearing cervical HPV infection. Study-level findings and limits: Associations may precede or follow infection; HPV-specific or memory T cells were not isolated. Cases and controls were distinguished at AUC over 0.75 by richness and V genes.

Clones were sequenced by immunoSEQ multiplex PCR, and TCRdb holds only the in-frame ones, with some missing. The sample's table shows around 30,000 clones. Details on this clone: As yet, its antigen is unknown.

MY09/MY11 PCR detected cervical HPV DNA; dot-blot assigned genotypes. Sequences were obtained from blood buffy coat. The sequence was obtained from a woman aged 18-69 years with a cervical HPV16 infection that either progressed to CIN3+ or cleared (not recorded which).

Partial CDR3 DNA: TGTGCCAGCTCACAGCGACAGGGAGTAGGCACAGATACG. Translated: CASSQRQGVGTDT. The whole CDR3 reads CASSQRQGVGTDTQYF. This rearrangement joins TRBV18 to TRBJ2-3; 7 positions agree with TRBD1. The CDR3 extends 3 residues past the end of the read, so its final part is completed from the germline J gene. With V trimmed by 4 bases and J by 1 base, 8 bases remained unmatched. Looked up from germline, CDR1 is KGHSH and CDR2 is LQKENI. This CDR3 has 16 residues.